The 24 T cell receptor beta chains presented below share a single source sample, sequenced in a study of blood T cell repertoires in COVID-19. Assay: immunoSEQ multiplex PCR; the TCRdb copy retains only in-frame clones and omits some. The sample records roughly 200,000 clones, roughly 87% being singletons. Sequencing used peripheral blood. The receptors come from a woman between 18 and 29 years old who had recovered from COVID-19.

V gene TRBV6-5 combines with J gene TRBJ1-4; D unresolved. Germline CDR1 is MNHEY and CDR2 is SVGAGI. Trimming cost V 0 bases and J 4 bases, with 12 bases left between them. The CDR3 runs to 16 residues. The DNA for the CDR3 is TGTGCCAGCAGTTACTCGATCTTCCAGATTAATGAAAAACTGTTTTTT. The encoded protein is CASSYSIFQINEKLFF.

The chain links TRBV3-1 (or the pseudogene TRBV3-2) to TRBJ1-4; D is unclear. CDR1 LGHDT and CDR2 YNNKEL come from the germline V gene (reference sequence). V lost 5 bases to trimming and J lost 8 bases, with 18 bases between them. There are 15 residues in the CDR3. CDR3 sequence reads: CASSTPSINHEKLFF. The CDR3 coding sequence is TGTGCCAGCAGCACTCCCTCTATTAATCACGAAAAACTGTTTTTT.

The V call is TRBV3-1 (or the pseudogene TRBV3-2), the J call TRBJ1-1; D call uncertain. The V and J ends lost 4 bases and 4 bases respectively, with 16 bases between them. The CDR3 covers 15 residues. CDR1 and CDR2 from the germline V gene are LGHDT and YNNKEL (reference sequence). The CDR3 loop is CASSPRSRRITEAFF. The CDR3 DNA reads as TGTGCCAGCAGCCCTAGAAGTCGGAGAATCACTGAAGCTTTCTTT.

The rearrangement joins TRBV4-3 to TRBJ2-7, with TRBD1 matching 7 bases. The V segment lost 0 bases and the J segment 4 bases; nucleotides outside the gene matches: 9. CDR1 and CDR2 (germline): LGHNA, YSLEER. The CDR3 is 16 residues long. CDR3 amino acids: CASSQDQTGFGYEQYF. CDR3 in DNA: TGCGCCAGCAGCCAAGACCAGACAGGGTTCGGTTACGAGCAGTACTTC.

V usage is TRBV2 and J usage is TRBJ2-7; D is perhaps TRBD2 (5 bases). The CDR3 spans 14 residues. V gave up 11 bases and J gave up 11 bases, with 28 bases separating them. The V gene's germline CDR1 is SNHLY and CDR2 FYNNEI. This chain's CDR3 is CALSGIQYENRKYF. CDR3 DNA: TGTGCCCTATCCGGGATTCAATACGAGAATAGGAAGTACTTC. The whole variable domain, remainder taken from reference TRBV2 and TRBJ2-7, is EPEVTQTPSHQVTQMGQEVILRCVPISNHLYFYWYRQILGQKVEFLVSFYNNEISEKSEIFDDQFSVERPDGSNFTLKIRSTKLEDSAMYFCALSGIQYENRKYFGPGTRLTVT.

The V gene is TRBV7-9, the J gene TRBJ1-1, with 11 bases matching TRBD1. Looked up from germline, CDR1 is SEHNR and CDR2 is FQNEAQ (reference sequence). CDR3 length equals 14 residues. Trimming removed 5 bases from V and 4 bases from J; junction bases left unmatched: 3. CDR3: CASSPGTGGTEAFF. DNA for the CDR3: TGTGCCAGCAGCCCAGGGACAGGGGGCACTGAAGCTTTCTTT. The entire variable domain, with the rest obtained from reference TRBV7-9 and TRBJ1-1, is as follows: DTGVSQNPRHKITKRGQNVTFRCDPISEHNRLYWYRQTLGQGPEFLTYFQNEAQLEKSRLLSDRFSAERPKGSFSTLEIQRTEQGDSAMYLCASSPGTGGTEAFFGQGTRLTVV.

The CDR3 bases are TGTGCCAGCAGCTTCGGCGGGACGGCCTACAATGAGCAGTTCTTC. Protein product: CASSFGGTAYNEQFF. This chain joins TRBV5-4 and TRBJ2-1; D may be TRBD2 (6 bases). CDR3 length equals 15 residues. Germline loops: CDR1 SGHNT, CDR2 YYREEE (reference sequence). Trimming stripped 2 bases from V and 2 bases from J, with 11 bases between.

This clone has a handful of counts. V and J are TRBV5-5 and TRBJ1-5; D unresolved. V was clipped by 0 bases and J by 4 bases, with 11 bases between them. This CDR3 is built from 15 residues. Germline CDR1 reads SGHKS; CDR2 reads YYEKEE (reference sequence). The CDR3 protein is CASSLEFGLNQPQHF. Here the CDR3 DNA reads TGTGCCAGCAGCTTGGAGTTCGGGTTGAATCAGCCCCAGCATTTT.

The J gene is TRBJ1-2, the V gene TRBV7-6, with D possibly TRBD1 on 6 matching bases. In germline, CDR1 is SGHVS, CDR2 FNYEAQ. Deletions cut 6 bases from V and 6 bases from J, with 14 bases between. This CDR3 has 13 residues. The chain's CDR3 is CASRPDSPHGYTF. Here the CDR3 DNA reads TGTGCCAGCAGACCGGACAGTCCTCATGGCTACACCTTC.

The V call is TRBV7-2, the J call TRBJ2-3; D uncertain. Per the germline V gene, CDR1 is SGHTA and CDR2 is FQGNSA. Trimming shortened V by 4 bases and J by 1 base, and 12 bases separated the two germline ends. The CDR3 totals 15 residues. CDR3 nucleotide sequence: TGTGCCAGCAGCTGGGCTTTAGGTGGCACAGATACGCAGTATTTT. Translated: CASSWALGGTDTQYF.

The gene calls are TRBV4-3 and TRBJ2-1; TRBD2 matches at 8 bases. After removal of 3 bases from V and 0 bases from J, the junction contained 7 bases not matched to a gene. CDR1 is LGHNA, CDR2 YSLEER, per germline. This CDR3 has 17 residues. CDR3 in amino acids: CASSQPLAGSSYNEQFF. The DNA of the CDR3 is TGCGCCAGCAGCCAGCCTTTAGCGGGAAGCTCCTACAATGAGCAGTTCTTC.

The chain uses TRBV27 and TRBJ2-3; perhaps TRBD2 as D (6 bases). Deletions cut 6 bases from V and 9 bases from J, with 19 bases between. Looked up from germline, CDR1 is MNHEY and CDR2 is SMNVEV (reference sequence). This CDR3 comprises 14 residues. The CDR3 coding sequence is TGTGCCAGCAGGGCAACCGGGACTTTGAGGACGCAGTATTTT. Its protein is CASRATGTLRTQYF.

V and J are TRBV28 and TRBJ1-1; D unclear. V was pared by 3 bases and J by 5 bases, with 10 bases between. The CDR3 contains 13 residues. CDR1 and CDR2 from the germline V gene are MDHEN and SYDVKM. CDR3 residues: CASSFEGYTEAFF. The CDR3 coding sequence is TGTGCCAGCAGTTTCGAGGGATATACTGAAGCTTTCTTT.

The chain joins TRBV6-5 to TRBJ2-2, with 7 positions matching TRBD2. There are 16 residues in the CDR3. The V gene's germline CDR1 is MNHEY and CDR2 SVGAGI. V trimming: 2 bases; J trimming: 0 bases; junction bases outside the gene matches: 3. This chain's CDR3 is CASSYPGRTNTGELFF. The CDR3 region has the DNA TGTGCCAGCAGTTACCCCGGGAGGACGAACACCGGGGAGCTGTTTTTT.

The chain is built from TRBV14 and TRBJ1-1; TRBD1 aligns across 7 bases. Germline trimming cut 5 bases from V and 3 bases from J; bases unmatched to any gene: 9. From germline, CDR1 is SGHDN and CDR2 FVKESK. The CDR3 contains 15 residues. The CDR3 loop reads CASSLYRGLDTEAFF. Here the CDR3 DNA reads TGTGCCAGCAGCTTATACAGGGGATTGGACACTGAAGCTTTCTTT.

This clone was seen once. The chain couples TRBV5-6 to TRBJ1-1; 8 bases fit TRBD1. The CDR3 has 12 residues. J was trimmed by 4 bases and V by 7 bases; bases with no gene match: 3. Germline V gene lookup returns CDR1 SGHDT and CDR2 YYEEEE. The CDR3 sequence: CASRQGSTEAFF. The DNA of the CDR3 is TGTGCCAGCCGACAGGGGAGCACTGAAGCTTTCTTT.

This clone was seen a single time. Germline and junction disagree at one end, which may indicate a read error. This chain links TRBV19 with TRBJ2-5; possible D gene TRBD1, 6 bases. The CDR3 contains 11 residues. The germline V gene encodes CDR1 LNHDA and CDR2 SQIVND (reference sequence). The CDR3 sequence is CASWDNGPPNF. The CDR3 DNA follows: TGTGCCAGCTGGGACAATGGTCCCCCAAACTTC.

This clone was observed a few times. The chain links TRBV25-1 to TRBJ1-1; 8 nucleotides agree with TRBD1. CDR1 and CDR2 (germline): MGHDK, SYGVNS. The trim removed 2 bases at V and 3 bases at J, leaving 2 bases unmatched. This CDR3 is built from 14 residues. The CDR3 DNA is TGTGCCAGCAGTGAAAGGACAGGGTACACTGAAGCTTTCTTT. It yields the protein CASSERTGYTEAFF.

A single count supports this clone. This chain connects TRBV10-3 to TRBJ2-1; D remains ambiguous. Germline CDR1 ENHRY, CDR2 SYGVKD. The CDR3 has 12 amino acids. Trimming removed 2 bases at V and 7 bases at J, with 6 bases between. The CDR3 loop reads CAISEPPNEQFF. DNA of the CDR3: TGTGCCATCAGTGAGCCCCCAAATGAGCAGTTCTTC.

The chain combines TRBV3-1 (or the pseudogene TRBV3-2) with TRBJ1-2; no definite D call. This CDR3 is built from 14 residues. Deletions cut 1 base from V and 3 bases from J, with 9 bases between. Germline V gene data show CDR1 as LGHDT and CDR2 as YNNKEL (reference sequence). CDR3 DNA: TGTGCCAGCAGCCAAGTCGGTACTCACTATGGCTACACCTTC. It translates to CASSQVGTHYGYTF.

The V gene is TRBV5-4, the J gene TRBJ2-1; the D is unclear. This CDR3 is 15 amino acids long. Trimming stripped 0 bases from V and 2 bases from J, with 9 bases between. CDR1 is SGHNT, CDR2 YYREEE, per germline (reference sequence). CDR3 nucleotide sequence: TGTGCCAGCAGCTTGGCCAGTGCTGCCTACAATGAGCAGTTCTTC. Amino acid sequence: CASSLASAAYNEQFF. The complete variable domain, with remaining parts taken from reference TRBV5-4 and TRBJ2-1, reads ETGVTQSPTHLIKTRGQQVTLRCSSQSGHNTVSWYQQALGQGPQFIFQYYREEENGRGNFPPRFSGLQFPNYSSELNVNALELDDSALYLCASSLASAAYNEQFFGPGTRLTVL.

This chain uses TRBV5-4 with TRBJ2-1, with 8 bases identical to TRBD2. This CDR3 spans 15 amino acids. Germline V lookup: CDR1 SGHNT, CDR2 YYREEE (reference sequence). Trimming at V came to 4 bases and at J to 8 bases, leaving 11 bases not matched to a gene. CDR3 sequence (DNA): TGTGCCAGCAGCAGGTCCGGGACTAGTAAGTATGAGCAGTTCTTC. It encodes CASSRSGTSKYEQFF. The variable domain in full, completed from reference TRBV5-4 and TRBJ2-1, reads ETGVTQSPTHLIKTRGQQVTLRCSSQSGHNTVSWYQQALGQGPQFIFQYYREEENGRGNFPPRFSGLQFPNYSSELNVNALELDDSALYLCASSRSGTSKYEQFFGPGTRLTVL.

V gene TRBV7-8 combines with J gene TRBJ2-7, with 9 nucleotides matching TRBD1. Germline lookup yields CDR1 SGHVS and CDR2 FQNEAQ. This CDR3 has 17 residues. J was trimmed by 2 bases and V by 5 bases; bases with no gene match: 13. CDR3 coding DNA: TGTGCCAGCAGCCGAGGTCCCGGGACAGGGAACCCCTACGAGCAGTACTTC. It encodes CASSRGPGTGNPYEQYF.

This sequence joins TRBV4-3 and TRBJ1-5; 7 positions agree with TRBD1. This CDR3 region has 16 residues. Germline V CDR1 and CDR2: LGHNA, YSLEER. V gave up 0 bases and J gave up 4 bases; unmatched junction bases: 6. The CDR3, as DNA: TGCGCCAGCAGCCAAGATCCCCTGACAGGGAATCAGCCCCAGCATTTT. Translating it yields CASSQDPLTGNQPQHF.